One and the same sample provided the 24 T cell receptor beta chains below, sequenced in a study of T cell responses to AZD1222 COVID-19 vaccine. Clones were read by immunoSEQ multiplex PCR, and TCRdb kept only the in-frame ones, dropping some. The sample lists 110,000 to 150,000 clones; 92% were seen once. The sequences come from peripheral blood, collected 28 days after the second AZD1222 dose. The source of these receptors is an adult who received the AZD1222 COVID-19 vaccine.

CDR3 amino acids: CAINAGSSGNTIYF. The CDR3 bases are TGTGCCATCAACGCAGGCAGCTCTGGAAACACCATATATTTT. The chain links TRBV10-3 to TRBJ1-3, with D hard to call. The CDR3 has 14 residues. Germline lookup yields CDR1 ENHRY and CDR2 SYGVKD. V shed 7 bases and J shed 0 bases, with 10 bases lying between them.

This rearrangement joins TRBV9 to TRBJ2-3, with 9 bases identical to TRBD2. V shed 0 bases and J 3 bases; nucleotides not matched to a gene: 14. The CDR3 consists of 19 residues. Germline V gene data show CDR1 as SGDLS and CDR2 as YYNGEE. The CDR3 is CASSVEPPHIAGATDTQYF. CDR3 bases: TGTGCCAGCAGCGTAGAACCCCCACATATAGCGGGAGCGACAGATACGCAGTATTTT.

This chain joins TRBV3-1 (or the pseudogene TRBV3-2) and TRBJ2-1; no definite D call. Trimming stripped 0 bases from V and 0 bases from J, with 12 bases between. Germline-derived CDR1 and CDR2 are LGHDT and YNNKEL (reference sequence). This CDR3 region has 17 residues. The CDR3: CASSQDSQWNSYNEQFF. The CDR3 region has the DNA TGTGCCAGCAGCCAAGATAGCCAGTGGAACTCCTACAATGAGCAGTTCTTC.

This chain joins TRBV19 and TRBJ2-4; no clear D. The germline V gene encodes CDR1 LNHDA and CDR2 SQIVND (reference sequence). The CDR3 spans 15 residues. V shed 6 bases and J shed 1 base, with 13 bases lying between them. This CDR3 is CASSALEFAKNIQYF. The CDR3 DNA is TGTGCCAGTAGCGCACTTGAGTTTGCCAAAAACATTCAGTACTTC.

The chain carries TRBV5-5 and TRBJ2-7; 8 bases align to TRBD1. This CDR3 is built from 14 residues. V lost 4 bases, J lost 2 bases, and 5 bases stayed unmatched. The V gene's germline CDR1 is SGHKS and CDR2 YYEKEE (reference sequence). CDR3 region: CASSLQGGPYEQYF. The CDR3 DNA reads TGTGCCAGCAGCCTACAGGGGGGACCCTACGAGCAGTACTTC. The whole variable domain, filled in from reference TRBV5-5 and TRBJ2-7, reads DAGVTQSPTHLIKTRGQQVTLRCSPISGHKSVSWYQQVLGQGPQFIFQYYEKEERGRGNFPDRFSARQFPNYSSELNVNALLLGDSALYLCASSLQGGPYEQYFGPGTRLTVT.

This clone was found a few times. V usage is TRBV19 and J usage is TRBJ1-2; D might be TRBD1 (5 bases). The V end was cut by 2 bases, the J end by 8 bases, with 15 bases between. The CDR3 covers 14 residues. Germline V lookup: CDR1 LNHDA, CDR2 SQIVND (reference sequence). The CDR3 DNA is TGTGCCAGTAGTATAAGGGGCAGCATGACCGGCTACACCTTC. The encoded protein is CASSIRGSMTGYTF.

The table lists this clone with a count of one. The gene calls are TRBV2 and TRBJ1-2; D remains unclear. The germline V gene encodes CDR1 SNHLY and CDR2 FYNNEI. The CDR3 runs to 16 residues. V lost 7 bases and J lost 5, with 23 bases in between. CDR3 nucleotide sequence: TGTGCCAGCATCCCCGAAATAAGCCGCGCGGGGTATGGCTACACCTTC. Its protein product is CASIPEISRAGYGYTF.

The J gene is TRBJ2-1, the V gene TRBV7-2; D perhaps matches TRBD2 (6 bases). CDR3 size: 16 residues. In germline, CDR1 is SGHTA, CDR2 FQGNSA. The V and J ends lost 5 bases and 0 bases respectively, with 14 bases between them. The CDR3 spells CASSPPGLLSYNEQFF. The CDR3 DNA reads TGTGCCAGCAGCCCTCCGGGACTCCTCTCCTACAATGAGCAGTTCTTC.

V is TRBV10-3 and J is TRBJ2-3; either TRBD1 or TRBD2 may supply D (6 bases each). This CDR3 has 13 residues. Germline CDR1 is ENHRY and CDR2 is SYGVKD. V was trimmed by 0 bases and J by 14 bases, leaving 15 bases between them. CDR3 coding DNA: TGTGCCATCAGTGAGTCGGAGGGACATCGTCCGTATTTT. This encodes CAISESEGHRPYF.

V gene TRBV25-1 combines with J gene TRBJ1-1, with D perhaps TRBD1 (5 bases). V dropped 4 bases and J dropped 1 base, with 13 bases sitting between them. CDR3 size: 15 residues. From germline, CDR1 is MGHDK and CDR2 SYGVNS. The CDR3 spells CASSGDVGWNTEAFF. As DNA, the CDR3 is TGTGCCAGCAGTGGGGACGTCGGATGGAACACTGAAGCTTTCTTT. Using reference TRBV25-1 and TRBJ1-1 for the parts outside the CDR3, the full variable domain is EADIYQTPRYLVIGTGKKITLECSQTMGHDKMYWYQQDPGMELHLIHYSYGVNSTEKGDLSSESTVSRIRTEHFPLTLESARPSHTSQYLCASSGDVGWNTEAFFGQGTRLTVV.

This clone was seen a few times. The gene calls are TRBV7-9 and TRBJ2-7; 10 nucleotides match TRBD1. The germline V gene has CDR1 SEHNR and CDR2 FQNEAQ (reference sequence). V was clipped by 2 bases and J by 6 bases; unmatched bases: 4. CDR3 length equals 14 residues. The CDR3 sequence: CASSLWDRGGEQYF. The DNA for the CDR3 is TGTGCCAGCAGCTTATGGGACAGGGGAGGCGAGCAGTACTTC. Full variable domain (rest looked up from reference TRBV7-9 and TRBJ2-7): DTGVSQNPRHKITKRGQNVTFRCDPISEHNRLYWYRQTLGQGPEFLTYFQNEAQLEKSRLLSDRFSAERPKGSFSTLEIQRTEQGDSAMYLCASSLWDRGGEQYFGPGTRLTVT.

This chain connects TRBV19 to TRBJ2-5, with TRBD2 matching over 7 bases. This CDR3 comprises 12 residues. After removal of 5 bases from V and 5 bases from J, the junction contained 2 bases not matched to a gene. The germline V gene encodes CDR1 LNHDA and CDR2 SQIVND (reference sequence). CDR3 bases: TGTGCCAGTAGTGTCGGGGGGGAGACCCAGTACTTC. Residues: CASSVGGETQYF.

The rearrangement uses TRBV28 and TRBJ1-2; D call uncertain. Trimming cost V 2 bases and J 8 bases, with 12 bases left between them. Germline V gene sequence: CDR1 MDHEN, CDR2 SYDVKM. The CDR3 has 13 amino acids. For the CDR3, the DNA is TGTGCCAGCAGTTTAGGGGTCATAAGCGGCTACACCTTC. The encoded protein is CASSLGVISGYTF.

This clone appeared a single time. CDR3 nucleotides: TGTGCCAGCAGCGCCCAGGGGGACTTCTCCTACAATGAGCAGTTCTTC. Protein: CASSAQGDFSYNEQFF. This chain links TRBV9 with TRBJ2-1; possible D gene TRBD1, 7 bases. This CDR3 spans 16 amino acids. Trimming took off 3 bases at V and 0 bases at J, with 13 bases between the two ends. Germline values: CDR1 SGDLS, CDR2 YYNGEE. The full variable domain, completed using reference TRBV9 and TRBJ2-1, is DSGVTQTPKHLITATGQRVTLRCSPRSGDLSVYWYQQSLDQGLQFLIQYYNGEERAKGNILERFSAQQFPDLHSELNLSSLELGDSALYFCASSAQGDFSYNEQFFGPGTRLTVL.

This chain connects TRBV28 to TRBJ1-5; 10 bases align to TRBD1. Trimming took 5 bases from V and 3 from J; bases not matched to a gene: 4. In germline, CDR1 is MDHEN, CDR2 SYDVKM. The CDR3 covers 15 residues. The CDR3 DNA reads as TGTGCCAGCAGTCGACAGGGGGCGAACAATCAGCCCCAGCATTTT. Protein: CASSRQGANNQPQHF.

The chain recombines TRBV6-5 with TRBJ1-1, with TRBD1 identical over 7 bases. Germline V gives CDR1 MNHEY, CDR2 SVGAGI. CDR3 length equals 14 residues. The trim removed 6 bases at V and 5 bases at J, leaving 9 bases unmatched. In DNA, the CDR3 is TGTGCCAGCAGCCTGATGACAGGGAGGACTGAAGCTTTCTTT. Its translation: CASSLMTGRTEAFF.

The V and J genes are TRBV6-5 and TRBJ1-5; tentative D call: TRBD1 (5 bases). Germline lookup yields CDR1 MNHEY and CDR2 SVGAGI. The CDR3 spans 14 residues. The V end lost 5 bases, the J end lost 5 bases, and 13 bases lay between the germline ends. The CDR3 region is CASSPGGEDQPQHF. The CDR3 DNA reads TGTGCCAGCAGTCCTGGAGGGGAGGATCAGCCCCAGCATTTT.

The chain employs TRBV5-1 and TRBJ1-1; TRBD1 agrees at 10 bases. The CDR3 extends over 15 amino acids. Germline trimming cut 2 bases from V and 11 bases from J; bases unmatched to any gene: 12. CDR1 and CDR2 from the germline V gene are SGHRS and YFSETQ. The CDR3 DNA reads as TGCGCCAGCAGCTTTGACCGGGACAGGGGAACGGAGGCTTTCTTT. Protein product: CASSFDRDRGTEAFF.

The V gene is TRBV6-5, the J gene TRBJ2-4; 8 nucleotides match TRBD1. The V gene end was trimmed by 5 bases and the J gene end by 9 bases; junction bases not matched to a gene: 12. Germline V gene lookup returns CDR1 MNHEY and CDR2 SVGAGI. This CDR3 spans 15 amino acids. CDR3 loop: CASSPRTGPSGIQYF. The CDR3 bases are TGTGCCAGCAGTCCACGGACAGGGCCTTCAGGCATTCAGTACTTC.

The chain recombines TRBV4-3 with TRBJ1-4; 7 nucleotides align to TRBD1. The CDR3 length is 20 residues. Looked up from germline, CDR1 is LGHNA and CDR2 is YSLEER. The trim removed 3 bases at V and 1 base at J, leaving 17 bases unmatched. CDR3 sequence reads: CASSHLVRGGDGKTNEKLFF. CDR3 sequence (DNA): TGCGCCAGCAGCCATCTGGTGAGAGGGGGCGACGGAAAAACTAATGAAAAACTGTTTTTT.

The V and J genes are TRBV5-5 and TRBJ2-3; 9 nucleotides align to TRBD2. V trimming: 4 bases; J trimming: 8 bases; junction bases outside the gene matches: 8. CDR1 is SGHKS, CDR2 YYEKEE, per germline (reference sequence). CDR3 length equals 14 residues. CDR3 protein: CASSGGTSRSTQYF. DNA of the CDR3: TGTGCCAGCAGCGGCGGGACTAGCAGAAGTACGCAGTATTTT.

The chain employs TRBV25-1 and TRBJ1-3; no reliable D call. Germline CDR1 MGHDK, CDR2 SYGVNS. Trimming stripped 1 base from V and 0 bases from J, with 7 bases between. CDR3 length: 15 residues. The CDR3 region is CASSEWSFSGNTIYF. The CDR3 DNA reads as TGTGCCAGCAGTGAATGGAGTTTCTCTGGAAACACCATATATTTT.

The chain has TRBV6-5 and TRBJ2-3; a possible D gene is TRBD2 (5 bases). Per germline, CDR1 MNHEY and CDR2 SVGAGI. V gave up 7 bases and J gave up 3 bases, with 11 bases separating them. CDR3 length: 13 residues. CDR3: CASIHPGTDTQYF. The CDR3 DNA follows: TGTGCCAGCATCCACCCGGGGACAGATACGCAGTATTTT.

CDR3 amino acids: CASSLRAGGRNEQFF. Written as DNA, the CDR3 is TGTGCCAGCAGCTTACGAGCGGGAGGGCGAAATGAGCAGTTCTTC. The chain joins TRBV7-8 to TRBJ2-1; 10 nucleotides align to TRBD2. The CDR3 runs to 15 residues. After removal of 2 bases from V and 7 bases from J, the junction contained 5 bases not matched to a gene. Germline V gene data show CDR1 as SGHVS and CDR2 as FQNEAQ.